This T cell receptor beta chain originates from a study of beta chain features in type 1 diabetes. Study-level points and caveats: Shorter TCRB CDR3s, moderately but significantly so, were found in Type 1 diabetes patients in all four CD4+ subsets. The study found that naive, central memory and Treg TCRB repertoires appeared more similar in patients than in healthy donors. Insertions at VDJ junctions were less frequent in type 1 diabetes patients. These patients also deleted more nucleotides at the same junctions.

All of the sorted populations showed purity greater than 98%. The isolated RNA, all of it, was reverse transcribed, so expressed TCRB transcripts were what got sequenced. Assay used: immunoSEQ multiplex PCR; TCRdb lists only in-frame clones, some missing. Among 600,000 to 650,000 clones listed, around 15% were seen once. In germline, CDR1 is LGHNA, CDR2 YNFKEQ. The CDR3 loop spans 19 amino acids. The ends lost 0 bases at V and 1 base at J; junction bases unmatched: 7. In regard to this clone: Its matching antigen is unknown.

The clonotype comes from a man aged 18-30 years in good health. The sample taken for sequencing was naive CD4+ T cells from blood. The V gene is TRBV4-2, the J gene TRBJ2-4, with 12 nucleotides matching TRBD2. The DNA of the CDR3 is TGTGCCAGCAGCCAAGATAGACTAGCGGGAGCGGTTGCCAAAAACATTCAGTACTTC. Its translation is CASSQDRLAGAVAKNIQYF.